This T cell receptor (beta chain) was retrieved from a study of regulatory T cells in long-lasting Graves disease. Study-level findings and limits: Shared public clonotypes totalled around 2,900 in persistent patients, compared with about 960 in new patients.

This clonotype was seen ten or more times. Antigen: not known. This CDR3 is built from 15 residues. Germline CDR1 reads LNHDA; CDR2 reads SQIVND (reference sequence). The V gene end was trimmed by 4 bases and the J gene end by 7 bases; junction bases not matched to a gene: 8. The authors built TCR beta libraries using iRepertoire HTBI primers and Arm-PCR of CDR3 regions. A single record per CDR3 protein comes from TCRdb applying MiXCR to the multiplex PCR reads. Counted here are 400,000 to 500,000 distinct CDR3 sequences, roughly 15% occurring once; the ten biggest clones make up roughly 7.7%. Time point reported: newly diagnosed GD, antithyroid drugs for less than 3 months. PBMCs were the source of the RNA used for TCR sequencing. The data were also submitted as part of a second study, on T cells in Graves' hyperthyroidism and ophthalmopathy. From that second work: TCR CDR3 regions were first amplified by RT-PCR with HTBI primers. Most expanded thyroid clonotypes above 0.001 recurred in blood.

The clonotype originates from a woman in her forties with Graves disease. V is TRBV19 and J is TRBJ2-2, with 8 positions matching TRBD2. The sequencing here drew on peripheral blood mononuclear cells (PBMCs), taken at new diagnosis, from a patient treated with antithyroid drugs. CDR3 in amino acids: CASSTSGSRGGELFF. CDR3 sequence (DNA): TGTGCCAGTAGTACCAGCGGGAGCCGGGGCGGGGAGCTGTTTTTT.